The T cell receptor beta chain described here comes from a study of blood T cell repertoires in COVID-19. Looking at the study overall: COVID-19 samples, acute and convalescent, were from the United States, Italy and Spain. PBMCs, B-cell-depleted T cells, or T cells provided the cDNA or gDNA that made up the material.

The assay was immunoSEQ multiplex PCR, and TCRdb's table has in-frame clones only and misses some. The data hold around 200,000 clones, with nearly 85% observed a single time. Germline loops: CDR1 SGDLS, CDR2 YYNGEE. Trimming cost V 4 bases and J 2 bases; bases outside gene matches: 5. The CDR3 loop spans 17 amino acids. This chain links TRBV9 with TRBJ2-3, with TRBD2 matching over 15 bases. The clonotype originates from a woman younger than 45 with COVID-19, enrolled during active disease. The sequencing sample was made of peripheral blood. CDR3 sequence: CASSTGTSGRFTDTQYF. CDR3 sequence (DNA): TGTGCCAGCAGCACGGGGACTAGCGGGAGGTTCACAGATACGCAGTATTTT.